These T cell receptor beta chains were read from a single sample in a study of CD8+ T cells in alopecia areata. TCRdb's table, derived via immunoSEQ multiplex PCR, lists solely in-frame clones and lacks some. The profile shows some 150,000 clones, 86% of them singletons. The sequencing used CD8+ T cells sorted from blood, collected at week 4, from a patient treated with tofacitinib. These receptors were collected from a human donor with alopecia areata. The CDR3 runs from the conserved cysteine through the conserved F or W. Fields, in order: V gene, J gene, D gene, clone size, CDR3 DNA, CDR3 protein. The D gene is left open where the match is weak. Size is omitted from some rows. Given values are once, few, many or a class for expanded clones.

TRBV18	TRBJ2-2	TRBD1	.	TGTGCCAGCTCACCATGGATCCCGGGACAGGGGAGGGGACCGAACACCGGGGAGCTGTTTTTT	CASSPWIPGQGRGPNTGELFF
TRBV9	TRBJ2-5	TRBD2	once	TGTGCCAGCAGCGTAGGGACTAGCGGGACCCAAGAGACCCAGTACTTC	CASSVGTSGTQETQYF
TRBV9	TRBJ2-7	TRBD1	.	TGTGCCAGCAGCACCGGGACAGGAGGGACCTACGAGCAGTACTTC	CASSTGTGGTYEQYF
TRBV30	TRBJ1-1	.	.	TGTGCCTCCCCATCGTTGAAGTTCGCTGAAGCTTTCTTT	CASPSLKFAEAFF
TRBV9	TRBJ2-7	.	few	TGTGCCAGCAGCGCAGGCGACTCCTACGAGCAGTACTTC	CASSAGDSYEQYF
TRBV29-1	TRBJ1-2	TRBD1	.	TGCAGCGCTACAGGGGACGACTATGGCTACACCTTC	CSATGDDYGYTF
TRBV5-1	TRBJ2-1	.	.	TGCGCCAGCAGCTTATGGGACCTCGGGGTTTACAATGAGCAGTTCTTC	CASSLWDLGVYNEQFF
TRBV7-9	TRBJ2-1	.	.	TGTGCCAGCAGCTTCCCCCTGGTCCCCCATGAGCAGTTCTTC	CASSFPLVPHEQFF
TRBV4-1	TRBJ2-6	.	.	TGCGCCAGCAGCCAAGATGTATCGTCTGGGGCCAACGTCCTGACTTTC	CASSQDVSSGANVLTF
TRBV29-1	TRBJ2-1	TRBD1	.	TGCAGCGTTGAAGATTGGGGGACAGGGCTCAATGAGCAGTTCTTC	CSVEDWGTGLNEQFF
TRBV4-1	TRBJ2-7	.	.	TGCGCCAGCAGCCAAGAAGGGAAATACGAGCAGTACTTC	CASSQEGKYEQYF
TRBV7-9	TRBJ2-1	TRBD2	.	TGTGCCAGCAGCTTAGTGGCTAGCGGGAGCAATGAGCAGTTCTTC	CASSLVASGSNEQFF
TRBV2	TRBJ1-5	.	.	TGTGCCAGCAGTGACGGCAGGATAGCCCCCGCGGCCCAGCATTTT	CASSDGRIAPAAQHF
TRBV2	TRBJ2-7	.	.	TGTGCCAGCAGTGAAACCTGGACGGACGGACTAATCTACGAGCAGTACTTC	CASSETWTDGLIYEQYF
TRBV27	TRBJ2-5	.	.	TGTGCCAGCAGAACCCACGAGACCCAGTACTTC	CASRTHETQYF
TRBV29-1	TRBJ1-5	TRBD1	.	TGCAGCGCCGTGACAGGGGTGAATCAGCCCCAGCATTTT	CSAVTGVNQPQHF
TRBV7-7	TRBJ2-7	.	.	TGTGCCAGCAGCATCGGGGGTGGCTCCTACGAGCAGTACTTC	CASSIGGGSYEQYF
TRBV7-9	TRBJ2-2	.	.	TGTGCCAGCAGGAGGGACTTCGGGGGCGGGGAGCTGTTTTTT	CASRRDFGGGELFF
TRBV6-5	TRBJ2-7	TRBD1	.	TGTGCCAGCAGTCCCGTCCAGGGGGCGAGGGAGCAGTACTTC	CASSPVQGAREQYF
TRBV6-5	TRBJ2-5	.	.	TGTGCCAGCAGAGTCTACCGGGGCGCTGAAGAGACCCAGTACTTC	CASRVYRGAEETQYF
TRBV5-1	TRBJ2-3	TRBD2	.	TGCGCCAGCAGTTGGCGGGAGAGCACAGATACGCAGTATTTT	CASSWRESTDTQYF
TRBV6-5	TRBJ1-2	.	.	TGTGCCAGCAGTGAAGGTGCGGAATATGGCTACACCTTC	CASSEGAEYGYTF
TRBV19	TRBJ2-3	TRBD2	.	TGTGCCAGTAGTGAGGGACTAGCGGGGGGAACCCTCTCCACAGATACGCAGTATTTT	CASSEGLAGGTLSTDTQYF
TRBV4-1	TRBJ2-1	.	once	TGCGCCAGCAGCCCCGGGACGCCTTCCAATGAGCAGTTCTTC	CASSPGTPSNEQFF
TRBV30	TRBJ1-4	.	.	TGTGCCAGTCGGGACAACTCCTATGAAAAACTGTTTTTT	CASRDNSYEKLFF
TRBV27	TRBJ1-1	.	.	TGTGCCAGCAGTTTATCCGTGAACACTGAAGCTTTCTTT	CASSLSVNTEAFF
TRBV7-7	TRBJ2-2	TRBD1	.	TGTGCCAGCAGCCCACAGGGGGCGGGCGGGGAGCTGTTTTTT	CASSPQGAGGELFF
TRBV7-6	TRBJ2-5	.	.	TGTGCCAGCAGCTTAAGCGGTGGGCAAGAGACCCAGTACTTC	CASSLSGGQETQYF
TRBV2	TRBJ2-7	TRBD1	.	TGTGCCAGCAACCGCCTCCGGGACAGAGCCTACTACGAGCAGTACTTC	CASNRLRDRAYYEQYF
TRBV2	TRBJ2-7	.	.	TGTGCCAGCAGTGAACGGCAGTTCTACGAGCAGTACTTC	CASSERQFYEQYF
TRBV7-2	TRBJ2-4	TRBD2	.	TGTGCCAGCAGCCTGTGGGGGGGAGCAAACATTCAGTACTTC	CASSLWGGANIQYF
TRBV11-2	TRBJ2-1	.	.	TGTGCCAGCAGCTCGCCGAGCTCCTACAATGAGCAGTTCTTC	CASSSPSSYNEQFF
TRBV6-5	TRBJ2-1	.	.	TGTGCCAGCAGTTACTCCTCTATTACCCATGAGCAGTTCTTC	CASSYSSITHEQFF
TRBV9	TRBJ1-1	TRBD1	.	TGTGCCAGCAGCGTAGGCGGACAGGGGAGCGCTGAAGCTTTCTTT	CASSVGGQGSAEAFF
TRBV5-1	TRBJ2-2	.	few	TGCGCCAGCAGCCTAACTAGTACCGGGGAGCTGTTTTTT	CASSLTSTGELFF
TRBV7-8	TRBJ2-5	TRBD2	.	TGTGCCAGCAGCTACGGACTAGCGGGGCCGATGGTGGTAGAGACCCAGTACTTC	CASSYGLAGPMVVETQYF
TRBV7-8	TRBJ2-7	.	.	TGTGCCAGCAGCTTGGTCCCCACCTACGAGCAGTACTTC	CASSLVPTYEQYF
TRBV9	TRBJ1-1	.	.	TGTGCCAGCGGTCCTGAAGCTTTCTTT	CASGPEAFF
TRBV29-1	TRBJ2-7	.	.	TGCAGCGTTGAAGACAGGAACGAGCAGTACTTC	CSVEDRNEQYF
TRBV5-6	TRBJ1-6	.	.	TGTGCCAGCAGCTCAATGGGCGAGGGGGGTAATTCACCCCTCCACTTT	CASSSMGEGGNSPLHF
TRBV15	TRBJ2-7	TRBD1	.	TGTGCCACCAGCAGAGCGGGGTCCCAAAGGGGGCCGCAGTACTTC	CATSRAGSQRGPQYF
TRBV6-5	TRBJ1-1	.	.	TGTGCCAGCAGTTTGGGGGCGAGAACTGAAGCTTTCTTT	CASSLGARTEAFF
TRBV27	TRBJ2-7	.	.	TGTGCCAGCAGACGGGGCTCCGGCTACGAGCAGTACTTC	CASRRGSGYEQYF
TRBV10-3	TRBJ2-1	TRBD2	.	TGTGCCATCAGTGAGAGGGTAGCGGGGCCGAATGAGCAGTTCTTC	CAISERVAGPNEQFF
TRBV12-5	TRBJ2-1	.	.	TGTGCTAGTGGTCCCGACGTAGCGGTGTACAATGAGCAGTTCTTC	CASGPDVAVYNEQFF
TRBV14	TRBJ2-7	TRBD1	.	TGTGCCAGCAGCCGTTCAGGGACAGGGGTAACCTACGAGCAGTACTTC	CASSRSGTGVTYEQYF